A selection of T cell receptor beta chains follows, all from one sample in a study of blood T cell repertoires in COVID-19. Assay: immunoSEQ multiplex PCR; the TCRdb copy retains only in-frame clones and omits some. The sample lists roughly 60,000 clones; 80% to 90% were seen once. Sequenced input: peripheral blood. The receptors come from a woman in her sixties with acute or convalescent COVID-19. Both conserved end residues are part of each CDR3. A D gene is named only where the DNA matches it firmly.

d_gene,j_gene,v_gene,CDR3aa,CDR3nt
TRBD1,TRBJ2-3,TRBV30,CAWGQGTDTQYF,TGTGCCTGGGGACAGGGGACAGATACGCAGTATTTT
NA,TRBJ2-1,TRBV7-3,CASSLRGTTRTNEQFF,TGTGCCAGCAGCTTACGCGGAACCACCCGCACCAATGAGCAGTTCTTC
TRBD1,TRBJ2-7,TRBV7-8,CASSATGQTYEQYF,TGTGCCAGCAGCGCAACGGGACAGACCTACGAGCAGTACTTC
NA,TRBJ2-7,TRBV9,CASTTGQSSYEQYF,TGTGCCAGCACTACAGGACAGAGCTCCTACGAGCAGTACTTC
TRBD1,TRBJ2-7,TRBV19,CASRQPGQGSSEQYF,TGTGCCAGTAGACAACCGGGACAGGGGAGCTCCGAGCAGTACTTC
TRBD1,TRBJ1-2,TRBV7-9,CASSTVGQGAVVNYGYTF,TGTGCCAGCAGCACGGTGGGACAGGGGGCAGTCGTTAACTATGGCTACACCTTC
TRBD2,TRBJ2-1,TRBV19,CASRGLAGGPKYNEQFF,TGTGCCAGTAGAGGGCTAGCGGGGGGTCCGAAGTACAATGAGCAGTTCTTC
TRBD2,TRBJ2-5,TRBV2,CASSEVDGTSASKYF,TGTGCCAGCAGTGAAGTTGACGGGACTAGCGCCTCCAAGTACTTC
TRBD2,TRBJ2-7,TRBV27,CASSSGGAYEQYF,TGTGCCAGCAGCTCCGGGGGGGCCTACGAGCAGTACTTC
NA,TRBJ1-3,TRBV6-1,CASSEGPGNTIYF,TGTGCCAGCAGTGAGGGGCCTGGAAACACCATATATTTT
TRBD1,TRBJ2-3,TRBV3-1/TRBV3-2,CASSLGQPTDTQYF,TGTGCCAGCAGCCTGGGACAGCCCACAGATACGCAGTATTTT
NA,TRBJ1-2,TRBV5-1,CATSTGSTNYGYTF,TGCGCCACCTCAACCGGGTCGACCAACTATGGCTACACCTTC
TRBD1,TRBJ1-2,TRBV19,CASSIPGQGILYYTF,TGTGCCAGTAGTATCCCGGGACAGGGAATTCTTTACTACACCTTC